The 11 T cell receptor beta chains listed next were all sequenced from one sample in a study of T cells in Graves' hyperthyroidism and ophthalmopathy. Researchers took RNA transcripts and amplified the TCR beta CDR3 regions from them. Researchers ran a first-round RT-PCR on the TCR CDR3 using the HTBI primer set. TCRdb re-derived calls from the multiplex PCR reads in MiXCR, one entry per CDR3 protein. The table lists hundreds of thousands of distinct CDR3 sequences, just under 20% of them singletons, with 45% to 50% in the top ten. Source material: blood. The origin of the receptors is a middle-aged man with Graves' ophthalmopathy.

This clonotype was seen many times. The V gene is TRBV30, the J gene TRBJ2-2; D is unresolved. Germline lookup yields CDR1 GTSNPN and CDR2 SVGIG (reference sequence). The length of the CDR3 is 14 residues. V lost 1 base and J lost 0, with 6 bases in between. The CDR3: CAWSGLANTGELFF. CDR3 bases: TGTGCCTGGAGTGGGCTCGCGAACACCGGGGAGCTGTTTTTT.

The CDR3 loop is CASSIQQSTDTQYF. The CDR3 region has the DNA TGTGCCAGTAGTATACAGCAAAGCACAGATACGCAGTATTTT. V gene TRBV19 combines with J gene TRBJ2-3; D gene uncertain. V gave up 2 bases and J gave up 0 bases, with 6 bases separating them. CDR1 is LNHDA and CDR2 is SQIVND in the germline V gene (reference sequence). The CDR3 runs 14 residues.

The V call is TRBV24-1, the J call TRBJ2-1; TRBD2 aligns across 9 bases. Germline CDR1 reads KGHDR; CDR2 reads SFDVKD. There are 12 residues in the CDR3. The J segment lost 10 bases and the V segment lost 9 bases, leaving 6 bases of the junction unmatched. This CDR3 reads CATEGLASEQFF. CDR3 nucleotide sequence: TGTGCCACCGAAGGACTAGCGAGCGAGCAGTTCTTC.

The chain couples TRBV5-4 to TRBJ1-5, with D perhaps matching TRBD1 (6 bases). CDR3 size: 14 residues. Trimming pared 5 bases from V and 6 bases from J, leaving 15 bases between. Germline values: CDR1 SGHNT, CDR2 YYREEE (reference sequence). The CDR3 bases are TGTGCCAGCAGTTTACAGGGTGAGGGTCAGCCCCAGCATTTT. It specifies CASSLQGEGQPQHF.

The chain joins TRBV6-2 or TRBV6-3 to TRBJ1-1; D possibly corresponds to TRBD1 (5 bases). Per the germline V gene, CDR1 is MNHEY and CDR2 is SVGEGT. The germline V and J ends were trimmed by 8 bases and 0 bases, with 16 bases remaining between them. CDR3 length: 15 residues. CDR3 residues: CASVSHLGVNTEAFF. The CDR3 coding sequence is TGTGCCAGCGTGTCCCACTTAGGGGTGAACACTGAAGCTTTCTTT.

Many counts were recorded for this clonotype. J is TRBJ1-3 and V is TRBV5-1, with D unclear. CDR1 is SGHRS, CDR2 YFSETQ, per germline. This CDR3 contains 14 residues. V shed 4 bases and J shed 3 bases, with 11 bases lying between them. CDR3: CASSPTGDGNTIYF. CDR3 DNA: TGCGCCAGCAGCCCAACCGGAGATGGAAACACCATATATTTT.

This clonotype was seen at least ten times. The chain recombines TRBV7-2 with TRBJ1-1; D is perhaps TRBD1 (6 bases). Germline V lookup: CDR1 SGHTA, CDR2 FQGNSA. Trimming left V 2 bases short and J 4 bases short, with 17 bases between. The CDR3 extends over 16 amino acids. CDR3 region: CASSLRQVALSTEAFF. The DNA for the CDR3 is TGTGCCAGCAGCTTAAGACAGGTGGCTCTGAGCACTGAAGCTTTCTTT. Full variable domain (rest looked up from reference TRBV7-2 and TRBJ1-1): GAGVSQSPSNKVTEKGKDVELRCDPISGHTALYWYRQSLGQGLEFLIYFQGNSAPDKSGLPSDRFSAERTGGSVSTLTIQRTQQEDSAVYLCASSLRQVALSTEAFFGQGTRLTVV.

The chain carries TRBV3-1 and TRBJ1-2, with D possibly TRBD1 on 6 matching bases. The germline V gene encodes CDR1 LGHDT and CDR2 YNNKEL (reference sequence). Deletions cut 6 bases from V and 1 base from J, with 9 bases between. The CDR3 has 13 amino acids. The CDR3, as DNA: TGTGCCAGCAGTCGGGACATTAACTATGGCTACACCTTC. This translates into CASSRDINYGYTF.

The rearrangement links TRBV12-5 to TRBJ1-1; 7 nucleotides agree with TRBD1. V shed 6 bases, J shed 0 bases, and the junction held 7 bases outside the gene matches. There are 15 residues in the CDR3. Germline CDR1 and CDR2: LGHNT and FRNRAP. CDR3 loop: CASGPGGGMNTEAFF. The DNA for the CDR3 is TGTGCTAGTGGCCCAGGGGGAGGGATGAACACTGAAGCTTTCTTT.

The sample holds a few counts of this clonotype. The chain is built from TRBV7-9 and TRBJ2-7, with D tentatively TRBD2 (7 bases). Germline CDR1 and CDR2: SEHNR and FQNEAQ (reference sequence). This CDR3 contains 15 residues. Trimming shortened V by 5 bases and J by 4 bases, and 18 bases separated the two germline ends. The CDR3 DNA sequence: TGTGCCAGCAGCCCTACCCTGCGGGGGCGATACGAGCAGTACTTC. Amino acid sequence: CASSPTLRGRYEQYF.

This clonotype was counted a few times. The genes are TRBV29-1 and TRBJ2-1; tentative D call: TRBD1 (5 bases). Germline CDR1 and CDR2: SQVTM and ANQGSEA. Trimming cost V 4 bases and J 4 bases, with 8 bases left between them. This CDR3 is 12 amino acids long. As DNA, the CDR3 is TGCAGCGTTGGACAGCTATACAATGAGCAGTTCTTC. Its protein product is CSVGQLYNEQFF.